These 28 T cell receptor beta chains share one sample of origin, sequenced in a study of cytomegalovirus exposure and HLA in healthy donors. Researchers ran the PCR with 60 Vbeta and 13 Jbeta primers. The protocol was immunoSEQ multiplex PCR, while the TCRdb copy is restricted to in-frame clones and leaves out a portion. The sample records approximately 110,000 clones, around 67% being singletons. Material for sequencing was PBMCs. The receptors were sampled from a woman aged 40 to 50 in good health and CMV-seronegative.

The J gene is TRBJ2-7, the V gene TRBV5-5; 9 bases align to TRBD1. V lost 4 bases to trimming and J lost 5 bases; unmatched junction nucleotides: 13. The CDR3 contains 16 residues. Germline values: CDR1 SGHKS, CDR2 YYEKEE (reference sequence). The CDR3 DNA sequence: TGTGCCAGCAGCCGAATAAGACAGGGGGGTCTGGACGAGCAGTACTTC. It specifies CASSRIRQGGLDEQYF.

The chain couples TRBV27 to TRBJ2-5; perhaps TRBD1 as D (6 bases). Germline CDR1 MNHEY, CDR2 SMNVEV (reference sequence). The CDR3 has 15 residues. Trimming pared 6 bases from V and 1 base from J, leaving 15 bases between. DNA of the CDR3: TGTGCCAGCAGCTCCTACAGGGTAACCCAAGAGACCCAGTACTTC. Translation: CASSSYRVTQETQYF.

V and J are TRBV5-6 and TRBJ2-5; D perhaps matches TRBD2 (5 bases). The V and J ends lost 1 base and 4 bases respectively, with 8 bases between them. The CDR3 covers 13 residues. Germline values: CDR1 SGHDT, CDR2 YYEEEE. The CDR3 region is CASSLRGGETQYF. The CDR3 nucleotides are TGTGCCAGCAGCTTGCGGGGTGGAGAGACCCAGTACTTC.

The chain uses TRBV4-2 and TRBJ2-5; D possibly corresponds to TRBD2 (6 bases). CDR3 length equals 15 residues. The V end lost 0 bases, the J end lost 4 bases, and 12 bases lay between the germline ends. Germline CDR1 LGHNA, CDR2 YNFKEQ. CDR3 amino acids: CASSQERGNRETQYF. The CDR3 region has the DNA TGTGCCAGCAGCCAAGAACGGGGGAACAGAGAGACCCAGTACTTC.

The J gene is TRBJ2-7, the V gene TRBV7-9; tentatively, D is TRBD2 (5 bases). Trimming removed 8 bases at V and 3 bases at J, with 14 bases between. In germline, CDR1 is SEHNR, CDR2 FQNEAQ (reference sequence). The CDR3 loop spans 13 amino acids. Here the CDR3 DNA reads TGTGCCAGCTGTCGCTACCGGGACTACGAGCAGTACTTC. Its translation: CASCRYRDYEQYF.

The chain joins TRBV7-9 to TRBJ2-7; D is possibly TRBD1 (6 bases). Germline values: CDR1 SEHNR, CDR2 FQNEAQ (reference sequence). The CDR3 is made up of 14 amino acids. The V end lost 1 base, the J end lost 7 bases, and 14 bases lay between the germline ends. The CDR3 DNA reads TGTGCCAGCAGCTTAGGTGGGGAACAGGGAGAGCAGTACTTC. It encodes CASSLGGEQGEQYF.

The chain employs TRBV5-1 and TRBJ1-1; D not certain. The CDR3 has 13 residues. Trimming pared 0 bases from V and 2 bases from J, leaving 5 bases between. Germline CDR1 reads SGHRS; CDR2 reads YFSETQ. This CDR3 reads CASSLDSNTEAFF. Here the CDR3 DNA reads TGCGCCAGCAGCTTGGACAGCAACACTGAAGCTTTCTTT. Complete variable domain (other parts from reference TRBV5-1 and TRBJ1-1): KAGVTQTPRYLIKTRGQQVTLSCSPISGHRSVSWYQQTPGQGLQFLFEYFSETQRNKGNFPGRFSGRQFSNSRSEMNVSTLELGDSALYLCASSLDSNTEAFFGQGTRLTVV.

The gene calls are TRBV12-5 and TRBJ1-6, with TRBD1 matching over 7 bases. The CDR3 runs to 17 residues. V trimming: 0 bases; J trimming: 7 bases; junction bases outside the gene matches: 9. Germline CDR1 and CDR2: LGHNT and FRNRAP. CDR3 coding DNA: TGTGCTAGTGGTTTGGTATTGGCAGGGGGATTGAATTCACCCCTCCACTTT. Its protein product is CASGLVLAGGLNSPLHF. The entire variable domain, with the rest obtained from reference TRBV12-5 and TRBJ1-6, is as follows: DARVTQTPRHKVTEMGQEVTMRCQPILGHNTVFWYRQTMMQGLELLAYFRNRAPLDDSGMPKDRFSAEMPDATLATLKIQPSEPRDSAVYFCASGLVLAGGLNSPLHFGNGTRLTVT.

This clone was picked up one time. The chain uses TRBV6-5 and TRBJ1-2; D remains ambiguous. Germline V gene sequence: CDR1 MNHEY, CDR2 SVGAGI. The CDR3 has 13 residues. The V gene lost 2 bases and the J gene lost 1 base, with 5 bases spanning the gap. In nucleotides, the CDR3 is TGTGCCAGCAGTTACGGCATTAACTATGGCTACACCTTC. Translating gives CASSYGINYGYTF.

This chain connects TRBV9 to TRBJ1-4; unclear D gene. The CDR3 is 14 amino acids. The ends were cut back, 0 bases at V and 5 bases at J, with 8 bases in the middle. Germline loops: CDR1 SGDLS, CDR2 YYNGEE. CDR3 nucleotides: TGTGCCAGCAGCGTAGCAGGCAGAAATGAAAAACTGTTTTTT. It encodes CASSVAGRNEKLFF.

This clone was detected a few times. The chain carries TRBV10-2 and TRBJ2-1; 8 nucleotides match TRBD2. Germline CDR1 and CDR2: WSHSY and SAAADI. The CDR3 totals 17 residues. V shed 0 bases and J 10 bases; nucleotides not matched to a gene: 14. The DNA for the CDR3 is TGCGCCAGCAGTGAGTCTAGGACTAGCCAAGCCCCTGGGGAGCAGTTCTTC. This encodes CASSESRTSQAPGEQFF.

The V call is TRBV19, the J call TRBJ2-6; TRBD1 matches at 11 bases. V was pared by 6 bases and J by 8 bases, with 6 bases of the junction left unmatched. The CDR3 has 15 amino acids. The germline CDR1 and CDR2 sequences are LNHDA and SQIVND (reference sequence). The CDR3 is CASSQGQGASNVLTF. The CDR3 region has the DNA TGTGCCAGTAGCCAAGGACAGGGGGCTTCCAACGTCCTGACTTTC. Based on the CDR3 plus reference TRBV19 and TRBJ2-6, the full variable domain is DGGITQSPKYLFRKEGQNVTLSCEQNLNHDAMYWYRQDPGQGLRLIYYSQIVNDFQKGDIAEGYSVSREKKESFPLTVTSAQKNPTAFYLCASSQGQGASNVLTFGAGSRLTVL.

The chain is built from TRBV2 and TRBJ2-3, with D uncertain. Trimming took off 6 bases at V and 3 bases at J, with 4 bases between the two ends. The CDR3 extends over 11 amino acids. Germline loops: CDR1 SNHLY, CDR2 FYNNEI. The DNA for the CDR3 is TGTGCCAGCAGCCCAACAGATACGCAGTATTTT. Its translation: CASSPTDTQYF.

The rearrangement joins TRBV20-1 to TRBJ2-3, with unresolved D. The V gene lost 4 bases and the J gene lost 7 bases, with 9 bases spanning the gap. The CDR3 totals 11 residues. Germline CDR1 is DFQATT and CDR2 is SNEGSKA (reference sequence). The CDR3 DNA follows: TGCAGTGCTACGCAAGCAAATACGCAGTATTTT. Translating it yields CSATQANTQYF.

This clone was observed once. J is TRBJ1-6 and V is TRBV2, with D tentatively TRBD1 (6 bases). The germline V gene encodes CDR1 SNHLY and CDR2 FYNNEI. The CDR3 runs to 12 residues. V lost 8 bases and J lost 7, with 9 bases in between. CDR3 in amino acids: CASRTANSPLHF. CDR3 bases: TGTGCCAGCCGGACAGCGAATTCACCCCTCCACTTT.

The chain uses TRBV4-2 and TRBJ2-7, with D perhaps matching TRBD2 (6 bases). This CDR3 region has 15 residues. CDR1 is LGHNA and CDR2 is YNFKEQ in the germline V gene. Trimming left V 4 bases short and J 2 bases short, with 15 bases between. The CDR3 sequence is CASSPTVEGPYEQYF. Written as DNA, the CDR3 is TGTGCCAGCAGCCCCACAGTGGAGGGACCCTACGAGCAGTACTTC.

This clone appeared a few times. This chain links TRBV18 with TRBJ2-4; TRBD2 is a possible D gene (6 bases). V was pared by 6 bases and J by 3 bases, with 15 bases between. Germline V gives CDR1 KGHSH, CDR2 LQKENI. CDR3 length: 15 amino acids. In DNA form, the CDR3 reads TGTGCCAGCTCTCCAGGCCTGGGAGGCAAAAACATTCAGTACTTC. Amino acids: CASSPGLGGKNIQYF.

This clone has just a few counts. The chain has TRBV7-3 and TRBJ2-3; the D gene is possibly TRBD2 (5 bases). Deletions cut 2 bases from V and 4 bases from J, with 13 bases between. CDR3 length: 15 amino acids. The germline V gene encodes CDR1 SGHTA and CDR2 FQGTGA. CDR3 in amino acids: CASSLVPGRADTQYF. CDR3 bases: TGTGCCAGCAGCTTAGTACCGGGAAGGGCAGATACGCAGTATTTT.

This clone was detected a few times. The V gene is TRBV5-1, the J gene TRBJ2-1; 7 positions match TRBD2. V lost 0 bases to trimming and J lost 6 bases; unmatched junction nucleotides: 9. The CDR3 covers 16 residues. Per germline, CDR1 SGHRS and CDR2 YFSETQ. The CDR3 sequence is CASSLESGDRGNEQFF. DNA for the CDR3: TGCGCCAGCAGCTTGGAGAGCGGGGACCGGGGCAATGAGCAGTTCTTC.

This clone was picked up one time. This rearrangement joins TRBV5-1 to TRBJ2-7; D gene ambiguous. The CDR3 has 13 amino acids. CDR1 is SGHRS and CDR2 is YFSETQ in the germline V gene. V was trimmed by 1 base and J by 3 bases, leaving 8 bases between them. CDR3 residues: CASSLSQVYEQYF. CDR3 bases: TGCGCCAGCAGCTTGTCACAAGTCTACGAGCAGTACTTC. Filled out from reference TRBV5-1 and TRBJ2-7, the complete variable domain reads KAGVTQTPRYLIKTRGQQVTLSCSPISGHRSVSWYQQTPGQGLQFLFEYFSETQRNKGNFPGRFSGRQFSNSRSEMNVSTLELGDSALYLCASSLSQVYEQYFGPGTRLTVT.

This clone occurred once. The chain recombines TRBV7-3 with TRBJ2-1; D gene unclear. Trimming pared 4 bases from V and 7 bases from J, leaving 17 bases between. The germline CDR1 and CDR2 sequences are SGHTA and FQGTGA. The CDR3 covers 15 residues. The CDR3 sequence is CASSSINAPGNEQFF. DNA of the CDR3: TGTGCCAGCAGCTCGATCAACGCCCCGGGTAATGAGCAGTTCTTC.

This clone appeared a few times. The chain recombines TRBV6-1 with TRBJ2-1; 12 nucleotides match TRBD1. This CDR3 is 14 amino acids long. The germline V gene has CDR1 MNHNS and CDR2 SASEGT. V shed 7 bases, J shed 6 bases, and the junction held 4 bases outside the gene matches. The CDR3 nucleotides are TGTGCCAGCACCGGGACAGGGGGCATCAATGAGCAGTTCTTC. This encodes CASTGTGGINEQFF.

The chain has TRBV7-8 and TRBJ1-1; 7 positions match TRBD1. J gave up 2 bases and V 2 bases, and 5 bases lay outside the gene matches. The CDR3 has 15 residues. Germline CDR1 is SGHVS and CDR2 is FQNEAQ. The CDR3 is CASSLSGQINTEAFF. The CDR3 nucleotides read TGTGCCAGCAGCTTATCGGGACAGATAAACACTGAAGCTTTCTTT.

CDR3 in amino acids: CASSLAGRDTGELFF. CDR3 in DNA: TGCGCCAGCAGCTTGGCAGGGAGGGACACCGGGGAGCTGTTTTTT. The chain carries TRBV5-1 and TRBJ2-2, with TRBD2 matching 7 bases. V trimming: 0 bases; J trimming: 3 bases; junction bases outside the gene matches: 2. This CDR3 region has 15 residues. CDR1 and CDR2 from the germline V gene are SGHRS and YFSETQ.

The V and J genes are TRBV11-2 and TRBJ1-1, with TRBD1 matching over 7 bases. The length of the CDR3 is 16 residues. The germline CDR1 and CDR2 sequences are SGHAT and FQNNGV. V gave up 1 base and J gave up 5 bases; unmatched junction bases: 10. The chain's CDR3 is CASSLGAGGRITEAFF. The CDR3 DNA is TGTGCCAGCAGCTTAGGGGCAGGGGGTAGGATAACTGAAGCTTTCTTT.

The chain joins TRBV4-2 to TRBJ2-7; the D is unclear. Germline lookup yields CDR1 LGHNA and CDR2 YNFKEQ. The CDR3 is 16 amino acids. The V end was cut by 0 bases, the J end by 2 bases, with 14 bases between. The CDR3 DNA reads TGTGCCAGCAGCCAAGAGGATAGGCAGGATGCCTACGAGCAGTACTTC. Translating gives CASSQEDRQDAYEQYF.

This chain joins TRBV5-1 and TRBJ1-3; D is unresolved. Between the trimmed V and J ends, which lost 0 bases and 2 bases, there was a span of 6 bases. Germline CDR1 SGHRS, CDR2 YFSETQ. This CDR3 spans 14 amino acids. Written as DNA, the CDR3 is TGCGCCAGCAGCTTGGGGAGTACTGGAAACACCATATATTTT. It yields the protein CASSLGSTGNTIYF.

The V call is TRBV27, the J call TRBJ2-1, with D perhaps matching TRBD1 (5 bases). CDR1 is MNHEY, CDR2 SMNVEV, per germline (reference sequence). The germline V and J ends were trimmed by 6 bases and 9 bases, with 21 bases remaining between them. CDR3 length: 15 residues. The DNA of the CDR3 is TGTGCCAGCAGCCGACCTCAGGGATTGAACGGTGAGCAGTTCTTC. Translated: CASSRPQGLNGEQFF.